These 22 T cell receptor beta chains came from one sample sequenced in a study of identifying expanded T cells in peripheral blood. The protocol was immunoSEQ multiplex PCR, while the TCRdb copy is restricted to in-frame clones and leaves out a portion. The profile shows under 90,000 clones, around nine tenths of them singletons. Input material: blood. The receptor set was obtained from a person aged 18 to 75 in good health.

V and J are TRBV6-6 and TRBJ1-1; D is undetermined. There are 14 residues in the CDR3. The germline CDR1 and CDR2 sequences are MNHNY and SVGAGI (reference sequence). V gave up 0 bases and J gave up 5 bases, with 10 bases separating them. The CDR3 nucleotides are TGTGCCAGCAGTTACTCCGGAATGGGGACTGAAGCTTTCTTT. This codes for CASSYSGMGTEAFF.

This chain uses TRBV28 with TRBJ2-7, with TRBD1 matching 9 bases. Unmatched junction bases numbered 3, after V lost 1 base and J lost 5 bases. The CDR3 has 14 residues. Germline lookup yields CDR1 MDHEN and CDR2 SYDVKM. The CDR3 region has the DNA TGTGCCAGCAGTTTATTGGGGACAGGGCACGAGCAGTACTTC. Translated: CASSLLGTGHEQYF.

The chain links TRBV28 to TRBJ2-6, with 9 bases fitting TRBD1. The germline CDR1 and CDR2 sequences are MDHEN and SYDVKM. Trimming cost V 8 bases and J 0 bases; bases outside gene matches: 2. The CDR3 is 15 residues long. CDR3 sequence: CASGTGYSGANVLTF. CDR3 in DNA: TGTGCCAGCGGGACAGGGTACTCTGGGGCCAACGTCCTGACTTTC.

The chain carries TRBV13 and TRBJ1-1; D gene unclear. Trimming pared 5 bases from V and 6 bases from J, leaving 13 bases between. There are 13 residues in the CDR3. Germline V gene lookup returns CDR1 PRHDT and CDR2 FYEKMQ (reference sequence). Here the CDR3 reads CASSRRSGAEAFF. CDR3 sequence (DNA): TGTGCCAGCAGCCGCCGCAGTGGCGCTGAAGCTTTCTTT.

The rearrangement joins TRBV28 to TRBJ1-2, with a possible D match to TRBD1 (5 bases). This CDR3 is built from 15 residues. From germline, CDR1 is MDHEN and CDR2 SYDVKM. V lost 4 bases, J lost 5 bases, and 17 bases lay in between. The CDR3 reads CASSSSGFRPYGYTF. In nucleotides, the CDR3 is TGTGCCAGCAGTTCCTCAGGGTTTCGTCCTTATGGCTACACCTTC.

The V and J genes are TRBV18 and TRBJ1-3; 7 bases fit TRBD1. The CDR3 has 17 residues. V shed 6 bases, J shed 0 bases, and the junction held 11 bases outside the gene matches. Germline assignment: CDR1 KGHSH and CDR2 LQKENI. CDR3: CASSRDSPSDSGNTIYF. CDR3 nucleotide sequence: TGTGCCAGCTCCCGGGACAGTCCTTCGGACTCTGGAAACACCATATATTTT. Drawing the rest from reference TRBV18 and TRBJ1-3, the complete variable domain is NAGVMQNPRHLVRRRGQEARLRCSPMKGHSHVYWYRQLPEEGLKFMVYLQKENIIDESGMPKERFSAEFPKEGPSILRIQQVVRGDSAAYFCASSRDSPSDSGNTIYFGEGSWLTVV.

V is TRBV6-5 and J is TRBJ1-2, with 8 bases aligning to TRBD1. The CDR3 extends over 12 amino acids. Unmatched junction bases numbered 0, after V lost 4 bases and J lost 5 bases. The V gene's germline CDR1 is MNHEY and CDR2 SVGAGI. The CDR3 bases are TGTGCCAGCAGTTGGACAGGGTATGGCTACACCTTC. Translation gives CASSWTGYGYTF.

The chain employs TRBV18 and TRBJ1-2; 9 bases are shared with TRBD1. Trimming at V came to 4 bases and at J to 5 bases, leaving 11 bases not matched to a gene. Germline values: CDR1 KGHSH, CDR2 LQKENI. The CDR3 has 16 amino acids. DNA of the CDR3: TGTGCCAGCTCACAAAGACGTCCGGGACAGGGATATGGCTACACCTTC. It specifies CASSQRRPGQGYGYTF.

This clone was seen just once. The CDR3 coding sequence is TGTGCCAGCAGTTACTCGACGGGACAGCCACCTGACTTTAATGAAAAACTGTTTTTT. Protein sequence: CASSYSTGQPPDFNEKLFF. This rearrangement joins TRBV6-7 to TRBJ1-4, with 7 positions matching TRBD1. TRBV6-7 is recorded as an ORF, its role being uncertain. J gave up 4 bases and V 0 bases, and 14 bases lay outside the gene matches. The CDR3 consists of 19 residues.

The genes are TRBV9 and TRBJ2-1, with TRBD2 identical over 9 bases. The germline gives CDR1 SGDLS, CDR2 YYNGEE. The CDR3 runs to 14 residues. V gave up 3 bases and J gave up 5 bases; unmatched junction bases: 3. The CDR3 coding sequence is TGTGCCAGCAGCGAATTAGCGGGAGACAATGAGCAGTTCTTC. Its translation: CASSELAGDNEQFF.

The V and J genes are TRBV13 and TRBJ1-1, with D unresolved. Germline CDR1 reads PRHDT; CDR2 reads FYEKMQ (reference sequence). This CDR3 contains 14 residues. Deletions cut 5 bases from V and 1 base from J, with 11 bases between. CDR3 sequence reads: CASSPLQPNTEAFF. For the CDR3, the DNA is TGTGCCAGCAGCCCCCTCCAGCCGAACACTGAAGCTTTCTTT.

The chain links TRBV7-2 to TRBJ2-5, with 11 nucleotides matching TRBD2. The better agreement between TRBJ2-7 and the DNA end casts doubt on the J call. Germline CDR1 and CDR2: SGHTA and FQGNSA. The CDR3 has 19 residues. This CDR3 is CASSLGLSVSGGASYEQYF. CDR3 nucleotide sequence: TGTGCCAGCAGCTTGGGACTTTCGGTTAGCGGGGGGGCAAGCTACGAGCAGTACTTC.

The chain's CDR3 is CSVARGTTDTQYF. The CDR3, as DNA: TGCAGCGTTGCCCGGGGGACCACAGATACGCAGTATTTT. V gene TRBV29-1 combines with J gene TRBJ2-3, with D perhaps TRBD2 (6 bases). Germline CDR1 reads SQVTM; CDR2 reads ANQGSEA. Trimming removed 4 bases at V and 2 bases at J, with 10 bases between. The CDR3 loop spans 13 amino acids.

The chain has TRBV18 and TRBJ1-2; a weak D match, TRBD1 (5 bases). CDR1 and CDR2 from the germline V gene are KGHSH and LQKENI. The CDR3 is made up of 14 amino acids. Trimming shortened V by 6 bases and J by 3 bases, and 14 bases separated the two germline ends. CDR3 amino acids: CASSSGDLYYGYTF. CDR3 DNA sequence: TGTGCCAGCTCGTCCGGGGACTTATACTATGGCTACACCTTC.

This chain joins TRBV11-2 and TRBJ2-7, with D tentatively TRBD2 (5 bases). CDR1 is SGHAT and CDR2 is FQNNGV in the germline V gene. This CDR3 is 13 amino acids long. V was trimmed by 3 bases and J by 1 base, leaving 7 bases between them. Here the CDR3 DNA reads TGTGCCAGCAGCTTGAGCGGTTCCTACGAGCAGTACTTC. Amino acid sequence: CASSLSGSYEQYF.

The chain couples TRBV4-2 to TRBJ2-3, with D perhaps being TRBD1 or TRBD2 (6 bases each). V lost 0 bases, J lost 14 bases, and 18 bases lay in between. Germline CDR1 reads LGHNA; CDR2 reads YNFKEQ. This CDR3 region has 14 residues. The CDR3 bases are TGTGCCAGCAGCCAAGAAAGGGGGGATGACCGGAGGTATTTT. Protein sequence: CASSQERGDDRRYF.

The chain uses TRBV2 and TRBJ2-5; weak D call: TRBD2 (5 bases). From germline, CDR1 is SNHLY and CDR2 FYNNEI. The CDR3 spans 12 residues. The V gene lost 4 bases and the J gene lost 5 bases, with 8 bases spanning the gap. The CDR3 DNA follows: TGTGCCAGCAGTGGGACTTGGGAGACCCAGTACTTC. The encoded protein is CASSGTWETQYF.

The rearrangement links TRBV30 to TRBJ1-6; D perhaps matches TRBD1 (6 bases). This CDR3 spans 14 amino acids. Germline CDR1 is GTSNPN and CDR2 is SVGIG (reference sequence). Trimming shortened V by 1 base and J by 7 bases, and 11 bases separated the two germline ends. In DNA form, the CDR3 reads TGTGCCTGGAGTGGTACAGGGACAAATTCACCCCTCCACTTT. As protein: CAWSGTGTNSPLHF.

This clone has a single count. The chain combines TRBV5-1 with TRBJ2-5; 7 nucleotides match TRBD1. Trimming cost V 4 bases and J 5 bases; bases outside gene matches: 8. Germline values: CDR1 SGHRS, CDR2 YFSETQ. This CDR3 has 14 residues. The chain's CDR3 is CASSIETGRETQYF. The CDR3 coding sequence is TGCGCCAGCAGCATCGAGACAGGGCGGGAGACCCAGTACTTC.

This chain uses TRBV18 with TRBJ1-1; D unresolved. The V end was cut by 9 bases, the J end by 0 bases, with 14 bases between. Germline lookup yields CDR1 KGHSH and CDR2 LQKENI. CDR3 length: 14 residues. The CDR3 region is CASMRATMNTEAFF. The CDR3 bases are TGTGCCAGTATGCGGGCCACGATGAACACTGAAGCTTTCTTT.

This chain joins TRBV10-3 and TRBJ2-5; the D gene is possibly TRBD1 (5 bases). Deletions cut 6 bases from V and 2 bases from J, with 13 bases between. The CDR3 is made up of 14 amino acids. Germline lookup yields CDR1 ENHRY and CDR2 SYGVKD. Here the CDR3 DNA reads TGTGCCATCAGAGCAGCCGACAGACAAGAGACCCAGTACTTC. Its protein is CAIRAADRQETQYF.

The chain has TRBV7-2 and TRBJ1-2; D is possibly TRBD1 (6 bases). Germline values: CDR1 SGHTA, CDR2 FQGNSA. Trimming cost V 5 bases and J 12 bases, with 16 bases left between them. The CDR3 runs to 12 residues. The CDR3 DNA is TGTGCCAGCAGCCGGACAGTTGGCCCAAACACCTTC. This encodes CASSRTVGPNTF.